What follows describes a single TCR beta chain. Its cognate antigen is unknown. The data derive from a study of blood T cells in healthy people across ages. Study-level points and caveats: TCR beta diversity was tightly associated with the proportion of naive T cells.

Germline CDR1 SGHTA, CDR2 FQGNSA. V lost 2 bases, J lost 5 bases, and 22 bases lay in between. The CDR3 consists of 18 residues. Collection of 7.5 to 10 milliliters of peripheral blood was performed for each donor. Each sample yielded at least 7 million isolated PBMCs. Sample-barcoded 5' priming and a J-beta primer mix drove a second PCR of 7 to 11 cycles. TCRdb used MiXCR to reprocess the 5' RACE reads, holding one entry per CDR3 protein. The table has over 1.5 million distinct CDR3 sequences, roughly 50% seen once. The origin of this receptor is a woman between 35 and 50 years old in good health. The gene calls are TRBV7-2 and TRBJ2-1; TRBD1 might be the D (6 bases). Sequencing used blood. CDR3 DNA: TGTGCCAGCAGCTTAAATGGAGCACTTAGGGGGAGTCACAATGAGCAGTTCTTC. It codes for CASSLNGALRGSHNEQFF.